This TCR beta chain was recovered during a study of human T cells and chemical hapten exposure. As for the study in general: Patients received weekly diphenylcyclopropenone doses to the scalp throughout the approximately 25-week study.

TCRdb re-called the RACE reads with MiXCR, one entry per CDR3 protein. The sample has 50,000 or so distinct CDR3 sequences; 9.9% are singletons. This clonotype was found many times. Time point denoted: patch test 3, about 24 weeks after DPC sensitization. As to treatment: therapeutic diphenylcyclopropenone sensitization with weekly scalp DPC. Venepuncture was done earlier than the placement of each patch test. Sequenced material: whole blood, taken in connection with sensitization to the hapten diphenylcyclopropenone (DPC). The sequence was collected from a woman in her 40s with alopecia areata. Some clones in this sample may be carry-over from other donors' samples.

CDR3 sequence reads: CASSLQGNTEAFF. The CDR3 DNA reads as TGTGCCAGCAGCTTACAGGGGAACACTGAAGCTTTCTTT. V gene TRBV7-9 combines with J gene TRBJ1-1; tentatively, D is TRBD1 (5 bases). CDR1 and CDR2 (germline): SEHNR, FQNEAQ (reference sequence). The CDR3 spans 13 residues. V was pared by 2 bases and J by 1 base, with 5 bases between.